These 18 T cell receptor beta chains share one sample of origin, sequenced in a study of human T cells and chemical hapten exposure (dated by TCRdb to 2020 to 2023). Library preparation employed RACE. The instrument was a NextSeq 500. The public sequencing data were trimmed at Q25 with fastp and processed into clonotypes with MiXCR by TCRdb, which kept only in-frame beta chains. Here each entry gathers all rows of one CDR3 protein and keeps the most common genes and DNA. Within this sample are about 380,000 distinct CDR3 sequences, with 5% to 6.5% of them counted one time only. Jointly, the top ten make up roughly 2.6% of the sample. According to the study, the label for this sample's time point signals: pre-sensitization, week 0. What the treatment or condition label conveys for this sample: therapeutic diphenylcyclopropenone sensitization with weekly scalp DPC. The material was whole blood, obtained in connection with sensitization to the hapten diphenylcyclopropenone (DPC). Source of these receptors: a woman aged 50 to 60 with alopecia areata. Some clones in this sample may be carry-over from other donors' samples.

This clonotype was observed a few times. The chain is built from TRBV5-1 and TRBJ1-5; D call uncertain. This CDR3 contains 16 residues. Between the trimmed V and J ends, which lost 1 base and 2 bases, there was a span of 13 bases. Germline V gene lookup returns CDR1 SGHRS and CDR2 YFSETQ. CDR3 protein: CASSLNGDSGNQPQHF. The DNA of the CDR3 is TGCGCCAGCAGCTTGAACGGGGATTCAGGCAATCAGCCCCAGCATTTT.

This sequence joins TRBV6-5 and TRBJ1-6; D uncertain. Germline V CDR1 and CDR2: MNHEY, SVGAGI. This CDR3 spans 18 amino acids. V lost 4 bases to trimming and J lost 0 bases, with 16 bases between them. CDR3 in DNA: TGTGCCAGCAGTTCCGGACCTCCCAGGAGCTCCTATAATTCACCCCTCCACTTT. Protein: CASSSGPPRSSYNSPLHF.

CDR3 nucleotides: TGTGCCAGCTCCCAAAGGACACCCGTAAGCACAGATACGCAGTATTTT. Translation gives CASSQRTPVSTDTQYF. The chain recombines TRBV18 with TRBJ2-3, with D perhaps TRBD1 (5 bases). This CDR3 is 16 amino acids long. Trimming left V 6 bases short and J 0 bases short, with 16 bases between. Germline loops: CDR1 KGHSH, CDR2 LQKENI. Using reference TRBV18 and TRBJ2-3 for the parts outside the CDR3, the full variable domain is NAGVMQNPRHLVRRRGQEARLRCSPMKGHSHVYWYRQLPEEGLKFMVYLQKENIIDESGMPKERFSAEFPKEGPSILRIQQVVRGDSAAYFCASSQRTPVSTDTQYFGPGTRLTVL.

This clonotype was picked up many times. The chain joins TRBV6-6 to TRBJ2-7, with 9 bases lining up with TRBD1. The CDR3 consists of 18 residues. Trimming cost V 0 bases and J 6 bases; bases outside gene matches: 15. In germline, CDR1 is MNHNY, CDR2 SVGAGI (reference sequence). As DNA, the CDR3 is TGTGCCAGCAGTTACTCTACCCTAACCGGGACAGGGTCTGGCGAGCAGTACTTC. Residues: CASSYSTLTGTGSGEQYF.

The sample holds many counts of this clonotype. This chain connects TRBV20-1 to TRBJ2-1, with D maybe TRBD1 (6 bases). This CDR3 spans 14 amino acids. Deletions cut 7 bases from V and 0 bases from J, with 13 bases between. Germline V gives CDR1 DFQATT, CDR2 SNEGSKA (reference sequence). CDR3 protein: CSVGQMLSYNEQFF. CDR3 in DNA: TGCAGTGTAGGACAGATGCTCTCCTACAATGAGCAGTTCTTC.

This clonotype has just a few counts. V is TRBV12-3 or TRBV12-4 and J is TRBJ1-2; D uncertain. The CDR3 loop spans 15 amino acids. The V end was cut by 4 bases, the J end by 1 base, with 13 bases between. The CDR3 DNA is TGTGCCAGCAGTTCACGGTTGTGGGTTAACTATGGCTACACCTTC. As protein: CASSSRLWVNYGYTF.

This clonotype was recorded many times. CDR3 bases: TGTGCCAGCAGCTTAGCGTCAGGACAGCTCACAGATACGCAGTATTTT. Its translation: CASSLASGQLTDTQYF. The chain links TRBV7-9 to TRBJ2-3, with a weak D call TRBD1 (6 bases). The CDR3 loop spans 16 amino acids. V was cut by 0 bases and J by 2 bases, with 12 bases left in between. CDR1 is SEHNR and CDR2 is FQNEAQ in the germline V gene (reference sequence).

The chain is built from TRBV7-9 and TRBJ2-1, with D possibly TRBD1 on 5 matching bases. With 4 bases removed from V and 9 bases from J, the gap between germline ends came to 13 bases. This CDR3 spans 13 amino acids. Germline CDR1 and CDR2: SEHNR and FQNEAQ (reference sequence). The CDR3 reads CASSSGHRGEQFF. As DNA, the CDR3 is TGTGCCAGCAGCTCCGGACACCGAGGTGAGCAGTTCTTC.

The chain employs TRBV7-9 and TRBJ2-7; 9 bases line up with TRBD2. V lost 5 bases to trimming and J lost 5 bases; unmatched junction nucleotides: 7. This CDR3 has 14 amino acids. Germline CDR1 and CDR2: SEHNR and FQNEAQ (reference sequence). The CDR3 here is CASSPSGERNEQYF. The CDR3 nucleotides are TGTGCCAGCAGCCCTAGCGGGGAGCGGAACGAGCAGTACTTC.

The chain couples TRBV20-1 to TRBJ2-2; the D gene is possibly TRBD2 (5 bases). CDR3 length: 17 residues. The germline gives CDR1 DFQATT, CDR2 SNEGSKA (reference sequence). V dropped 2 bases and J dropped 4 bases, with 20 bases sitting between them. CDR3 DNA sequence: TGCAGTGCTAGACTACCTCGACTACGGGAACCCACCGGGGAGCTGTTTTTT. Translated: CSARLPRLREPTGELFF.

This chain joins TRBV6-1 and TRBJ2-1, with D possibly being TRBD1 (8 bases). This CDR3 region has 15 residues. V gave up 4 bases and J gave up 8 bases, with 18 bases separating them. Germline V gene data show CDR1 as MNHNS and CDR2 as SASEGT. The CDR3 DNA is TGTGCCAGCAGTGCCACAGGGGGGGCTCGGGATGAGCAGTTCTTC. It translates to CASSATGGARDEQFF.

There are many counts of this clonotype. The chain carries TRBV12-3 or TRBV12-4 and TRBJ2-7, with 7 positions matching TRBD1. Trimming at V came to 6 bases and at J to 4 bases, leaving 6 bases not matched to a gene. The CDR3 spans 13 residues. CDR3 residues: CASRTGTDYEQYF. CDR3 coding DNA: TGTGCCAGCAGGACCGGGACAGATTACGAGCAGTACTTC.

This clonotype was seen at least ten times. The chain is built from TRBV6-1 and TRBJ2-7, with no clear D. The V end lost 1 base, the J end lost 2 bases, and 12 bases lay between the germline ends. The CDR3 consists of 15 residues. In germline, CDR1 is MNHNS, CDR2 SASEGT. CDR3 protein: CASSEVDQTAYEQYF. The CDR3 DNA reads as TGTGCCAGCAGTGAAGTGGACCAAACGGCCTACGAGCAGTACTTC.

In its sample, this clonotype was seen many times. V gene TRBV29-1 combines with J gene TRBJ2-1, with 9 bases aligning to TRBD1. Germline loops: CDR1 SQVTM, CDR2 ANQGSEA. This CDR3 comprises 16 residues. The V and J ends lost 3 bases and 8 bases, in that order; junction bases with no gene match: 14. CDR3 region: CSVDGTGTGSFDEQFF. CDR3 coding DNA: TGCAGCGTTGATGGAACCGGGACAGGGTCCTTCGATGAGCAGTTCTTC.

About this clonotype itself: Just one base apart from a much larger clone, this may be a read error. CDR3 region: CASSLLGNSNQPQHF. CDR3 bases: TGTGCCAGCAGTTTATTGGGGAATAGCAATCAGCCCCAGCATTTT. V usage is TRBV12-3 or TRBV12-4 and J usage is TRBJ1-5; D remains ambiguous. With 2 bases removed from V and 0 bases from J, the gap between germline ends came to 8 bases. The CDR3 totals 15 residues.

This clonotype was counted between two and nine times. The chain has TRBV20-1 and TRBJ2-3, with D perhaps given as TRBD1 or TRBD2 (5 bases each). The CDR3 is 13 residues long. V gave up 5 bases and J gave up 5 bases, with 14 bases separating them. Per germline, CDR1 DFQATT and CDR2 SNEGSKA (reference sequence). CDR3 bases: TGCAGTGCTCCATTTGGGGGTGGAGATACGCAGTATTTT. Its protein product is CSAPFGGGDTQYF.

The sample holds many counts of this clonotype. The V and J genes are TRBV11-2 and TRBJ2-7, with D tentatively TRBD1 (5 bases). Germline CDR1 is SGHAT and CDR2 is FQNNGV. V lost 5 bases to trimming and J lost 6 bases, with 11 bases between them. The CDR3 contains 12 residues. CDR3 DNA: TGTGCCAGCAGCCTCCAGGGAATCGAGCAGTACTTC. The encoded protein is CASSLQGIEQYF.

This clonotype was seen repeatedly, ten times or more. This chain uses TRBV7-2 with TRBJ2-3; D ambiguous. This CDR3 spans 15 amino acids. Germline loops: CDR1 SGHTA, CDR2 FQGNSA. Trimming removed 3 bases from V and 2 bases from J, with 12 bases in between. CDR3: CASSFRAGTTDTQYF. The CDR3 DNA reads TGTGCCAGCAGCTTTAGGGCAGGAACCACAGATACGCAGTATTTT.